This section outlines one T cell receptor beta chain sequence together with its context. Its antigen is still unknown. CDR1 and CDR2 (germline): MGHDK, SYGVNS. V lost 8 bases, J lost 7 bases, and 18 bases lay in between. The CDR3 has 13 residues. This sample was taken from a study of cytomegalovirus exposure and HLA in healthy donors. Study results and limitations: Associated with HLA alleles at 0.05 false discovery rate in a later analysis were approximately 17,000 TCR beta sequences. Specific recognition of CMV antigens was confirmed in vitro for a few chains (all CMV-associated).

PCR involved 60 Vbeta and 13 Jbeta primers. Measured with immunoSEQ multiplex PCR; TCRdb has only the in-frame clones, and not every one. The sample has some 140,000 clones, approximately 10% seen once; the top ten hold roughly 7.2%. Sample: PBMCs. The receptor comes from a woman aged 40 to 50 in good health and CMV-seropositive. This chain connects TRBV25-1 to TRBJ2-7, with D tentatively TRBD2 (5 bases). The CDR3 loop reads CASSGQTPGEQYF. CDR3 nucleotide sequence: TGTGCCAGCTCGGGCCAAACCCCGGGGGAGCAGTACTTC.